These T cell receptor beta chains were read from a single sample in a study of identical twins. TCRdb called the 5' RACE reads again in MiXCR, with one record for every CDR3 protein. The repertoire consists of 510,000 or so distinct CDR3 sequences, with about 16% occurring once and the leading ten covering roughly 0.42%. The data were also submitted as part of a second study, on yellow fever vaccine responses in identical twins.

Sequenced: CD4+ T cells sorted from blood. The receptors were gathered from a woman between 18 and 30 years old in good health. CDR3s include the opening cysteine and the closing phenylalanine or tryptophan. The order of the fields is clone size, D gene, V gene, J gene, CDR3 DNA, CDR3 protein. A D gene is named only where the DNA matches it firmly. Size values are once, few and many counts, or a class for expanded clones, and some rows have none.

clone_size: few; d_call: -; v_call: TRBV25-1; j_call: TRBJ1-5; cdr3_nt: TGTGCCAGCAGAGAAGCTGGGTGGGATCAGCCCCAGCATTTT; cdr3_aa: CASREAGWDQPQHF
clone_size: -; d_call: -; v_call: TRBV3-1; j_call: TRBJ2-3; cdr3_nt: TGTGCCAGCAGCCAACCCGGACTTTCAGATACGCAGTATTTT; cdr3_aa: CASSQPGLSDTQYF
clone_size: many; d_call: -; v_call: TRBV28; j_call: TRBJ2-3; cdr3_nt: TGTGCCAGCAGTTCCGGCGGCACAGATACGCAGTATTTT; cdr3_aa: CASSSGGTDTQYF
clone_size: -; d_call: TRBD2; v_call: TRBV6-2/TRBV6-3; j_call: TRBJ2-1; cdr3_nt: TGTGCCAGCAGGATATCCGGGACTAGAAATGAGCAGTTCTTC; cdr3_aa: CASRISGTRNEQFF
clone_size: many; d_call: TRBD2; v_call: TRBV4-1; j_call: TRBJ2-4; cdr3_nt: TGCGCCAGCAGCCAAGCTTCCACTAGCGGAAACATTCAGTACTTC; cdr3_aa: CASSQASTSGNIQYF
clone_size: -; d_call: -; v_call: TRBV5-1; j_call: TRBJ2-7; cdr3_nt: TGCGCCAGCGGGTACAGGAGTTACTACGAGCAGTACTTC; cdr3_aa: CASGYRSYYEQYF
clone_size: -; d_call: TRBD2; v_call: TRBV20-1; j_call: TRBJ2-7; cdr3_nt: TGCAGTGCTAGAGGTAGCGGGAGCCTTGGCGAGCAGTACTTC; cdr3_aa: CSARGSGSLGEQYF
clone_size: few; d_call: TRBD1; v_call: TRBV10-3; j_call: TRBJ2-2; cdr3_nt: TGTGCCACACCCGGGACAGGCAACACCGGGGAGCTGTTTTTT; cdr3_aa: CATPGTGNTGELFF
clone_size: -; d_call: TRBD2; v_call: TRBV20-1; j_call: TRBJ2-5; cdr3_nt: TGCAGTGCCCGATTGGGGCTAGCGGGAGTCCGAGAGACCCAGTACTTC; cdr3_aa: CSARLGLAGVRETQYF
clone_size: -; d_call: TRBD2; v_call: TRBV7-3; j_call: TRBJ2-2; cdr3_nt: TGTGCCAGCAGCTTGCGGGAGAGCACCGGGGAGCTGTTTTTT; cdr3_aa: CASSLRESTGELFF
clone_size: -; d_call: -; v_call: TRBV4-2; j_call: TRBJ2-3; cdr3_nt: TGTGCCAGCAGCCCTTGGGACGTAAGCACTAGCACAGATACGCAGTATTTT; cdr3_aa: CASSPWDVSTSTDTQYF
clone_size: few; d_call: -; v_call: TRBV5-1; j_call: TRBJ2-6; cdr3_nt: TGCGCCAGCAGTTTGGTCCCACCCTCTGGGGCCAACGTCCTGACTTTC; cdr3_aa: CASSLVPPSGANVLTF
clone_size: few; d_call: -; v_call: TRBV18; j_call: TRBJ1-2; cdr3_nt: TGTGCCAGCTCACCTTATCAGAAGGAGCACTATGGCTACACCTTC; cdr3_aa: CASSPYQKEHYGYTF
clone_size: -; d_call: -; v_call: TRBV7-9; j_call: TRBJ1-1; cdr3_nt: TGTGCCAGCAGCTTATATCTTGAGAACACTGAAGCTTTCTTT; cdr3_aa: CASSLYLENTEAFF
clone_size: few; d_call: -; v_call: TRBV6-5; j_call: TRBJ1-1; cdr3_nt: TGTGCCAGCAGTTACGGTTCCGTGAACACTGAAGCTTTCTTT; cdr3_aa: CASSYGSVNTEAFF
clone_size: many; d_call: TRBD1; v_call: TRBV12-3/TRBV12-4; j_call: TRBJ1-5; cdr3_nt: TGTGCCAGCAGTTTAGAGGGGGCAGTAGTTCAGCCCCAGCATTTT; cdr3_aa: CASSLEGAVVQPQHF
clone_size: few; d_call: -; v_call: TRBV5-6; j_call: TRBJ2-4; cdr3_nt: TGTGCCAGCAGCGTTGGTGGTGGGGACATTCAGTACTTC; cdr3_aa: CASSVGGGDIQYF
clone_size: -; d_call: -; v_call: TRBV7-8; j_call: TRBJ2-2; cdr3_nt: TGTGCCAGCAGATACAGCGGGAACACCGGGGAGCTGTTTTTT; cdr3_aa: CASRYSGNTGELFF
clone_size: many; d_call: -; v_call: TRBV12-3/TRBV12-4; j_call: TRBJ1-5; cdr3_nt: TGTGCCAGCAGTTTGGGGAGGATAAATCAGCCCCAGCATTTT; cdr3_aa: CASSLGRINQPQHF
clone_size: -; d_call: -; v_call: TRBV27; j_call: TRBJ2-6; cdr3_nt: TGTGCCAGCAGTTTATGGCCGATTGGGGCCAACGTCCTGACTTTC; cdr3_aa: CASSLWPIGANVLTF
clone_size: few; d_call: TRBD1; v_call: TRBV5-6; j_call: TRBJ1-1; cdr3_nt: TGTGCCAGCAGCGCCGACAGGGGGGCCACTGAAGCTTTCTTT; cdr3_aa: CASSADRGATEAFF
clone_size: -; d_call: -; v_call: TRBV27; j_call: TRBJ2-7; cdr3_nt: TGTGCCAGCAGTTTAGGGACCCCGCCCTACGAGCAGTACTTC; cdr3_aa: CASSLGTPPYEQYF
clone_size: -; d_call: -; v_call: TRBV20-1; j_call: TRBJ2-3; cdr3_nt: TGCAGCGCAAGTGCGAGGGATACGCAGTATTTT; cdr3_aa: CSASARDTQYF
clone_size: -; d_call: TRBD2; v_call: TRBV20-1; j_call: TRBJ2-1; cdr3_nt: TGCAGTGCTACCCTTATAGAAGCGGGATTTATCAATGAGCAGTTCTTC; cdr3_aa: CSATLIEAGFINEQFF
clone_size: -; d_call: TRBD2; v_call: TRBV3-1; j_call: TRBJ2-3; cdr3_nt: TGTGCCAGCAGCCCGACTAGCGGGGGGTCGTCAGATACGCAGTATTTT; cdr3_aa: CASSPTSGGSSDTQYF
clone_size: few; d_call: TRBD2; v_call: TRBV7-2; j_call: TRBJ2-3; cdr3_nt: TGTGCCAGCAGCCCCTGGCTAGCGGCTAGCACAGATACGCAGTATTTT; cdr3_aa: CASSPWLAASTDTQYF
clone_size: few; d_call: -; v_call: TRBV6-1; j_call: TRBJ2-5; cdr3_nt: TGTGCCAGCAGTAGGGATACAGCGGGAGAGACCCAGTACTTC; cdr3_aa: CASSRDTAGETQYF
clone_size: -; d_call: TRBD1; v_call: TRBV5-1; j_call: TRBJ2-7; cdr3_nt: TGCGCCAGCAGCTTGGCTGACAGGGGGCGCCCCTACGAGCAGTACTTC; cdr3_aa: CASSLADRGRPYEQYF
clone_size: -; d_call: -; v_call: TRBV6-2/TRBV6-3; j_call: TRBJ2-1; cdr3_nt: TGTGCCAGCAGTTCCCGGACGGTCTACAATGAGCAGTTCTTC; cdr3_aa: CASSSRTVYNEQFF
clone_size: -; d_call: TRBD1; v_call: TRBV27; j_call: TRBJ1-5; cdr3_nt: TGTGCCAGTAGGACAGGGGAGGCGCCCCAGCATTTT; cdr3_aa: CASRTGEAPQHF
clone_size: few; d_call: TRBD2; v_call: TRBV15; j_call: TRBJ2-1; cdr3_nt: TGTGCCACCAGCATCGGGGGGGCCGTTGGGTACAATGAGCAGTTCTTC; cdr3_aa: CATSIGGAVGYNEQFF
clone_size: many; d_call: -; v_call: TRBV12-3/TRBV12-4; j_call: TRBJ1-3; cdr3_nt: TGTGCCAGCAGCCGGAACACCATATATTTT; cdr3_aa: CASSRNTIYF
clone_size: few; d_call: TRBD2; v_call: TRBV2; j_call: TRBJ2-1; cdr3_nt: TGTGCCAGCAGTGAAACTGGTCTAGCGGGAGGAGGTGAGCAGTTCTTC; cdr3_aa: CASSETGLAGGGEQFF
clone_size: -; d_call: TRBD2; v_call: TRBV5-1; j_call: TRBJ2-1; cdr3_nt: TGCGCCAGCAGTCCATACCGGCCTGGGACTAGCGGGCCCAATGAGCAGTTCTTC; cdr3_aa: CASSPYRPGTSGPNEQFF
clone_size: -; d_call: TRBD1; v_call: TRBV20-1; j_call: TRBJ2-2; cdr3_nt: TGCAGTGCTACGGGACAGATGGACACCGGGGAGCTGTTTTTT; cdr3_aa: CSATGQMDTGELFF
clone_size: -; d_call: TRBD1; v_call: TRBV9; j_call: TRBJ1-2; cdr3_nt: TGTGCCAGCAGCCCCCGGACAGGGCCTAACTATGGCTACACCTTC; cdr3_aa: CASSPRTGPNYGYTF
clone_size: many; d_call: -; v_call: TRBV27; j_call: TRBJ2-3; cdr3_nt: TGTGCCAGCAGTTTTCGGGGGGCGCGCACAGATACGCAGTATTTT; cdr3_aa: CASSFRGARTDTQYF
clone_size: -; d_call: TRBD1; v_call: TRBV4-1; j_call: TRBJ1-2; cdr3_nt: TGCGCCAGCAGCACAGGGGGCGTGGGCTATGGCTACACCTTC; cdr3_aa: CASSTGGVGYGYTF
clone_size: -; d_call: TRBD1; v_call: TRBV7-3; j_call: TRBJ2-2; cdr3_nt: TGTGCCAGCAGTCCCGGGACAGGGGGCGGGGAGCTGTTTTTT; cdr3_aa: CASSPGTGGGELFF
clone_size: -; d_call: -; v_call: TRBV24-1; j_call: TRBJ2-1; cdr3_nt: TGTGCCACCAGCCCCTCATTTTGGCAGGGCTCCTACAATGAGCAGTTCTTC; cdr3_aa: CATSPSFWQGSYNEQFF
clone_size: -; d_call: -; v_call: TRBV15; j_call: TRBJ2-1; cdr3_nt: TGTGCCACCAGCAGAGTGGACTTTCGAGATGAGCAGTTCTTC; cdr3_aa: CATSRVDFRDEQFF
clone_size: few; d_call: -; v_call: TRBV28; j_call: TRBJ1-1; cdr3_nt: TGTGCCAGCAGTTTACTCGGGTCCTGGGGCACTGAAGCTTTCTTT; cdr3_aa: CASSLLGSWGTEAFF